This T cell receptor beta chain was captured in a study of a mutant IDH1 vaccine in newly diagnosed glioma. Study information: The start of vaccination came 4-6 weeks after radiotherapy alone, or with temozolomide cycles. Every participant had undergone radiotherapy, temozolomide, or both before, and most underwent both.

The assay was immunoSEQ multiplex PCR, and TCRdb's table has in-frame clones only and misses some. The table records some 64,000 clones, around 84% of them present only once. Concerning this clone: As yet, its antigen is unknown.

The time point: week 11, during vaccination. Every vaccine dose comprised 300 ug of mutant IDH1 20-mer peptide plus topical imiquimod. New WHO grade 3 or 4 astrocytomas that were IDH1-mutant and ATRX-lost had been found in donors. The sequence was collected from a woman between 50 and 59 years old with glioma. Sample: PBMCs, taken from a glioma patient whose treatment included an IDH1 peptide vaccine.

In DNA form, the CDR3 reads TGTGCCAGTAGCCCGGACAGCCTTAATGAAAAACTGTTTTTT. This gives the protein CASSPDSLNEKLFF. This rearrangement joins TRBV19 to TRBJ1-4, with D perhaps matching TRBD1 (6 bases). V was pared by 6 bases and J by 4 bases, with 12 bases between. The germline V gene encodes CDR1 LNHDA and CDR2 SQIVND (reference sequence). The CDR3 loop spans 14 amino acids. Supplemented by reference TRBV19 and TRBJ1-4, the full variable domain reads DGGITQSPKYLFRKEGQNVTLSCEQNLNHDAMYWYRQDPGQGLRLIYYSQIVNDFQKGDIAEGYSVSREKKESFPLTVTSAQKNPTAFYLCASSPDSLNEKLFFGSGTQLSVL.